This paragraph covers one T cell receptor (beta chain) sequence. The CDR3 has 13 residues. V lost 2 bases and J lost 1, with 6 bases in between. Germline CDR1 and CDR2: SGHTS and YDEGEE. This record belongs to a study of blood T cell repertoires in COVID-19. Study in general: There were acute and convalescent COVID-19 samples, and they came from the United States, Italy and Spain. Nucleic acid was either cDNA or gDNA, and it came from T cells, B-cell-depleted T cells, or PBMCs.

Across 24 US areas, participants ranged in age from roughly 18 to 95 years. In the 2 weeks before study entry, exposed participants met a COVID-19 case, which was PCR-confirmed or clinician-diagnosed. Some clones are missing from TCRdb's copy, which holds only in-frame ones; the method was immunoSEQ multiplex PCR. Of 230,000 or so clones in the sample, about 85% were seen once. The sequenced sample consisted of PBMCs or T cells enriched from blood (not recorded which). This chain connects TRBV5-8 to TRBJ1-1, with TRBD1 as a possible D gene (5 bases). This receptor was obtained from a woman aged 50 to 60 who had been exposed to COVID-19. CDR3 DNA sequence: TGTGCCAGCAGCTTTCAGGGGAACACTGAAGCTTTCTTT. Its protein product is CASSFQGNTEAFF.